The rows below give T cell receptor beta chains drawn from one sample of a study of cytomegalovirus exposure and HLA in healthy donors. The assay was immunoSEQ multiplex PCR, and TCRdb's table has in-frame clones only and misses some. Here the sample spans 80,000 or so clones, around 79% being singletons. What was sequenced was PBMCs. Receptors were obtained from a middle-aged man in good health and CMV-seronegative. The CDR3 runs from the conserved cysteine through the conserved F or W. D genes are given only for firm matches. Only part of the rows carry a size: once, few, many, or a class if the clone is expanded.

clone_size	cdr3_length	d_call	j_call	v_call	cdr3_aa	cdr3_nt
.	15	TRBD2	TRBJ2-7	TRBV4-1	CASSPTGGRAYEQYF	TGCGCCAGCAGCCCTACCGGCGGGAGGGCCTACGAGCAGTACTTC
.	14	.	TRBJ1-1	TRBV5-1	CASSLGQRDTEAFF	TGCGCCAGCAGCTTGGGGCAGAGGGACACTGAAGCTTTCTTT
.	15	.	TRBJ1-3	TRBV28	CASSLGFSSGNTIYF	TGTGCCAGCAGTTTGGGCTTTAGCTCTGGAAACACCATATATTTT
once	17	TRBD2	TRBJ2-7	TRBV4-3	CASSQALAGGNPYEQYF	TGCGCCAGCAGCCAAGCGCTAGCGGGAGGTAATCCCTACGAGCAGTACTTC
.	13	.	TRBJ2-3	TRBV6-5	CASSYLRRDTQYF	TGTGCCAGCAGTTACCTTAGGCGGGACACGCAGTATTTT
.	13	.	TRBJ2-2	TRBV6-1	CASSETLTGELFF	TGTGCCAGCAGTGAAACTCTGACCGGGGAGCTGTTTTTT
.	16	TRBD2	TRBJ2-7	TRBV9	CASDQDPPSGVYEQYF	TGTGCCAGCGACCAAGACCCCCCTAGCGGGGTATACGAGCAGTACTTC
.	15	TRBD2	TRBJ2-1	TRBV30	CAWSWGLAGNNEQFF	TGTGCCTGGAGTTGGGGACTAGCGGGAAACAATGAGCAGTTCTTC
.	15	.	TRBJ1-4	TRBV6-6	CASSSDSATNEKLFF	TGTGCCAGCAGTTCTGACAGCGCAACTAATGAAAAACTGTTTTTT
.	14	TRBD2	TRBJ2-7	TRBV6-1	CASSESGGSYEQYF	TGTGCCAGCAGTGAAAGCGGGGGTTCCTACGAGCAGTACTTC
.	14	.	TRBJ2-7	TRBV6-5	CASSYTGVTYEQYF	TGTGCCAGCAGTTACACGGGGGTGACCTACGAGCAGTACTTC
few	14	TRBD1	TRBJ1-5	TRBV7-8	CASSSGQGIQPQHF	TGTGCCAGCAGCTCAGGACAGGGGATTCAGCCCCAGCATTTT
.	13	.	TRBJ2-7	TRBV15	CATSTGNSYEQYF	TGTGCCACCAGCACCGGGAACTCCTACGAGCAGTACTTC
.	14	TRBD1	TRBJ1-4	TRBV19	CASSTTGVYEKLFF	TGTGCCAGTAGTACGACAGGGGTTTATGAAAAACTGTTTTTT
.	14	.	TRBJ1-3	TRBV11-2	CASSPTVSGNTIYF	TGTGCCAGCAGCCCGACAGTTTCTGGAAACACCATATATTTT
.	16	TRBD2	TRBJ2-1	TRBV5-4	CASNKEGLAGVNEQFF	TGTGCCAGCAATAAGGAGGGACTAGCGGGAGTCAATGAGCAGTTCTTC
.	15	TRBD1	TRBJ1-6	TRBV30	CACRDSGKAGSPLHF	TGTGCCTGCCGGGACAGCGGAAAGGCAGGGTCACCCCTCCACTTT
.	16	TRBD2	TRBJ2-5	TRBV2	CASNRALAGGGETQYF	TGTGCCAGCAATCGGGCCCTAGCGGGAGGCGGAGAGACCCAGTACTTC
.	13	.	TRBJ1-1	TRBV6-1	CASTQRGNTEAFF	TGTGCCAGCACTCAAAGGGGGAACACTGAAGCTTTCTTT
.	14	TRBD1	TRBJ1-1	TRBV5-6	CASSLGQGSLEAFF	TGTGCCAGCAGCCTGGGACAGGGGTCTTTGGAAGCTTTCTTT
once	12	TRBD1	TRBJ2-7	TRBV10-3	CAIHRQGFGKYF	TGTGCCATCCATAGACAGGGATTTGGAAAGTACTTC
.	16	.	TRBJ2-7	TRBV6-5	CASSYSSSSSTYEQYF	TGTGCCAGCAGTTACTCGAGTTCTAGCAGTACCTACGAGCAGTACTTC
once	14	TRBD1	TRBJ2-2	TRBV2	CASSLGQGYGELFF	TGTGCCAGCAGCCTGGGACAGGGTTACGGGGAGCTGTTTTTT
.	12	.	TRBJ1-2	TRBV6-1	CASSEDSHGYTF	TGTGCCAGCAGTGAAGACAGTCATGGCTACACCTTC
.	14	TRBD2	TRBJ2-1	TRBV6-5	CASTQTLSGTSRFF	TGTGCCAGCACTCAGACCCTTTCCGGGACTAGTCGGTTCTTC
.	16	TRBD2	TRBJ2-1	TRBV6-5	CASSLGSGRALDEQFF	TGTGCCAGCAGTTTGGGAAGCGGGAGGGCCCTAGATGAGCAGTTCTTC
.	16	.	TRBJ2-2	TRBV7-3	CASSLKPRQSTGELFF	TGTGCCAGCAGCTTAAAGCCGAGACAGAGCACCGGGGAGCTGTTTTTT
.	13	.	TRBJ1-2	TRBV29-1	CSVRTPGAHGYTF	TGCAGCGTGCGGACCCCGGGAGCCCATGGCTACACCTTC
.	16	.	TRBJ2-7	TRBV7-2	CASSSAGPGLNYEQYF	TGTGCCAGCAGCTCCGCGGGTCCGGGACTCAACTACGAGCAGTACTTC
few	14	.	TRBJ1-5	TRBV5-6	CASSLFQVDQPQHF	TGTGCCAGCAGCTTGTTCCAGGTGGATCAACCCCAGCATTTT
.	12	.	TRBJ1-1	TRBV10-2	CASSQGRGEAFF	TGCGCCAGCAGCCAAGGCCGGGGTGAAGCTTTCTTT
.	16	TRBD2	TRBJ2-7	TRBV4-1	CASSQGVREGAYEQYF	TGCGCCAGCAGCCAAGGTGTGCGGGAGGGGGCCTACGAGCAGTACTTC
.	14	.	TRBJ1-2	TRBV15	CATSPVGSGGGYTF	TGTGCCACCAGCCCAGTGGGCAGCGGTGGTGGCTACACCTTC
.	14	TRBD1	TRBJ2-1	TRBV27	CASRPGQGNNEQFF	TGTGCCAGCAGACCGGGACAGGGCAACAATGAGCAGTTCTTC
.	14	TRBD1	TRBJ2-5	TRBV5-4	CASSRPGGRETQYF	TGTGCCAGCAGTCGCCCAGGGGGCCGGGAGACCCAGTACTTC
.	13	.	TRBJ1-3	TRBV29-1	CSAREGSGNTIYF	TGCAGCGCCCGCGAGGGCTCTGGAAACACCATATATTTT
.	15	.	TRBJ2-5	TRBV11-2	CASSLVWQGQETQYF	TGTGCCAGCAGCTTAGTGTGGCAGGGCCAAGAGACCCAGTACTTC
.	13	.	TRBJ1-1	TRBV15	CATSREGLAEAFF	TGTGCCACCAGCAGAGAGGGGCTCGCTGAAGCTTTCTTT
.	15	.	TRBJ1-2	TRBV28	CASTLRDTLNYGYTF	TGTGCCAGCACCCTCCGGGACACCCTTAACTATGGCTACACCTTC
.	17	TRBD2	TRBJ2-1	TRBV27	CASSLSAGTSGRARQFF	TGTGCCAGCAGTTTATCCGCCGGGACTAGTGGGAGGGCCCGGCAGTTCTTC
few	15	TRBD1	TRBJ1-2	TRBV19	CASSTGTGPNYGYTF	TGTGCCAGTAGTACCGGGACAGGGCCTAACTATGGCTACACCTTC
.	14	.	TRBJ2-1	TRBV13	CASSSRDSYNEQFF	TGTGCCAGCAGCTCGCGGGACTCCTACAATGAGCAGTTCTTC
.	18	.	TRBJ1-2	TRBV30	CAWSVGGQDSAFGYGYTF	TGTGCCTGGAGTGTTGGAGGGCAGGACTCGGCCTTTGGGTATGGCTACACCTTC
once	13	TRBD1	TRBJ1-2	TRBV27	CASRQGRDYGYTF	TGTGCCAGCCGACAGGGTCGGGACTATGGCTACACCTTC
.	15	TRBD1	TRBJ2-7	TRBV4-3	CASSQERDSSYEQYF	TGCGCCAGCAGCCAAGAAAGGGACAGCTCCTACGAGCAGTACTTC
once	14	.	TRBJ1-2	TRBV29-1	CSVEDGAVNYGYTF	TGCAGCGTTGAAGATGGGGCGGTCAACTATGGCTACACCTTC
few	14	.	TRBJ2-7	TRBV13	CASSLGEARYEQYF	TGTGCCAGCAGCTTAGGAGAGGCGCGCTACGAGCAGTACTTC
.	16	.	TRBJ2-3	TRBV28	CASTLFGRGYTDTQYF	TGTGCCAGCACCTTATTTGGCAGGGGATACACAGATACGCAGTATTTT
.	15	TRBD1	TRBJ2-1	TRBV7-3	CASSSTGGLYNEQFF	TGTGCCAGCAGCTCCACAGGGGGCTTGTACAATGAGCAGTTCTTC
.	12	.	TRBJ2-7	TRBV5-8	CASSSLPGEQYF	TGTGCCAGCAGCTCACTTCCGGGCGAGCAGTACTTC
.	14	.	TRBJ2-2	TRBV15	CATSRPLGTGELFF	TGTGCCACTAGCAGGCCCCTAGGAACCGGGGAGCTGTTTTTT
few	13	.	TRBJ2-5	TRBV30	CAWSVRAQETQYF	TGTGCCTGGAGTGTACGAGCCCAAGAGACCCAGTACTTC
once	14	TRBD1	TRBJ1-1	TRBV19	CASSRQGIGTEAFF	TGTGCCAGTAGTAGACAGGGGATCGGTACTGAAGCTTTCTTT
.	15	.	TRBJ1-1	TRBV5-1	CASSPDFRGATEAFF	TGCGCCAGCAGCCCGGATTTTCGAGGTGCAACTGAAGCTTTCTTT
.	13	.	TRBJ2-1	TRBV7-7	CASSGARGTEQFF	TGTGCTAGCAGCGGCGCTCGGGGAACCGAGCAGTTCTTC
.	16	TRBD1	TRBJ2-4	TRBV4-1	CASSSNLGTVGTIQYF	TGCGCCAGCAGCTCCAATCTAGGGACAGTAGGTACCATTCAGTACTTC
few	16	TRBD1	TRBJ1-1	TRBV4-1	CASSQLTGTGGTEAFF	TGCGCCAGCAGCCAGCTCACCGGGACAGGGGGCACTGAAGCTTTCTTT
.	16	.	TRBJ1-5	TRBV28	CASSSSSRGFNQPQHF	TGTGCCAGCAGTTCCTCAAGTCGCGGCTTCAATCAGCCCCAGCATTTT